These 14 T cell receptor beta chains share one sample of origin, sequenced in a study of cytomegalovirus exposure and HLA in healthy donors. PCR primers comprised 60 Vbeta and 13 Jbeta primers. Clones were sequenced by immunoSEQ multiplex PCR, and TCRdb holds only the in-frame ones, with some missing. The sample carries around 190,000 clones, around 77% recorded once. The sample consisted of PBMCs. These receptors originate from a young man in good health and CMV-seronegative.

This rearrangement joins TRBV28 to TRBJ1-2, with 8 positions matching TRBD1. This CDR3 region has 15 residues. Losses at the gene ends were 4 bases for V and 3 bases for J; bases not matched to a gene: 7. From germline, CDR1 is MDHEN and CDR2 SYDVKM. CDR3 in DNA: TGTGCCAGCAGTTCGCCTCGGACAGGGCACTATGGCTACACCTTC. Protein sequence: CASSSPRTGHYGYTF.

The V and J genes are TRBV9 and TRBJ1-2; 7 bases fit TRBD1. V dropped 0 bases and J dropped 4; count of bases not matched to a gene: 15. Germline V gene sequence: CDR1 SGDLS, CDR2 YYNGEE. The CDR3 length is 18 residues. The CDR3 DNA follows: TGTGCCAGCAGCGTAGTATTAGGGCCGACAGGGTCCGCCTATGGCTACACCTTC. Encoded protein: CASSVVLGPTGSAYGYTF.

The rearrangement uses TRBV7-2 and TRBJ1-1, with 10 positions matching TRBD1. The germline V gene has CDR1 SGHTA and CDR2 FQGNSA. With 5 bases clipped from V and 3 bases from J, the junction kept 6 bases outside the gene matches. This CDR3 comprises 15 residues. This chain's CDR3 is CASSLLGQGYTEAFF. For the CDR3, the DNA is TGTGCCAGCAGCCTACTGGGACAGGGGTACACTGAAGCTTTCTTT. The whole variable domain, filled in from reference TRBV7-2 and TRBJ1-1, reads GAGVSQSPSNKVTEKGKDVELRCDPISGHTALYWYRQSLGQGLEFLIYFQGNSAPDKSGLPSDRFSAERTGGSVSTLTIQRTQQEDSAVYLCASSLLGQGYTEAFFGQGTRLTVV.

The chain has TRBV28 and TRBJ2-7; the match to TRBD2 covers 10 bases. Looked up from germline, CDR1 is MDHEN and CDR2 is SYDVKM. V lost 2 bases to trimming and J lost 5 bases; unmatched junction nucleotides: 9. This CDR3 is 16 amino acids long. The CDR3 here is CASSLRSSSGSDEQYF. The CDR3 nucleotides are TGTGCCAGCAGTTTACGATCGTCTAGCGGGAGCGACGAGCAGTACTTC.

The CDR3 bases are TGTGCCAGCAGTACAGGGTCTGGAAACACCATATATTTT. Encoded protein: CASSTGSGNTIYF. The rearrangement uses TRBV28 and TRBJ1-3; D may be TRBD1 (6 bases). CDR3 length: 13 amino acids. V lost 5 bases to trimming and J lost 1 base, with 6 bases between them. Germline V lookup: CDR1 MDHEN, CDR2 SYDVKM.

This clone came up a few times. CDR3 sequence reads: CASSETTSGRSDTQYF. CDR3 nucleotide sequence: TGTGCCAGCAGTGAAACGACTAGCGGGAGGTCAGATACGCAGTATTTT. This chain uses TRBV6-4 with TRBJ2-3, with TRBD2 identical over 13 bases. The germline gives CDR1 MRHNA, CDR2 SNTAGT. Germline trimming cut 3 bases from V and 4 bases from J; bases unmatched to any gene: 4. The CDR3 contains 16 residues.

The chain's CDR3 is CASSVNLRSSGNGELFF. CDR3 nucleotide sequence: TGTGCCAGCAGCGTAAATCTTAGGTCTAGCGGGAACGGGGAGCTGTTTTTT. This chain links TRBV9 with TRBJ2-2, with 9 bases fitting TRBD2. Germline CDR1 and CDR2: SGDLS and YYNGEE. After removal of 1 base from V and 7 bases from J, the junction contained 11 bases not matched to a gene. This CDR3 region has 17 residues.

The chain recombines TRBV7-3 with TRBJ2-5; 7 positions agree with TRBD1. The CDR3 consists of 16 residues. Germline V CDR1 and CDR2: SGHTA, FQGTGA. V dropped 5 bases and J dropped 2; count of bases not matched to a gene: 11. CDR3 amino acids: CASSPTNRQGQETQYF. Here the CDR3 DNA reads TGTGCCAGCAGCCCGACTAACCGACAGGGACAAGAGACCCAGTACTTC.

The chain links TRBV25-1 to TRBJ2-4, with D possibly being TRBD1 (8 bases). Per the germline V gene, CDR1 is MGHDK and CDR2 is SYGVNS. V lost 5 bases and J 0 bases, leaving 14 bases between the germline ends. The CDR3 sequence is 16 residues long. The CDR3 region is CASSKTGGVAKNIQYF. The CDR3 coding sequence is TGTGCCAGCAGTAAAACAGGGGGGGTAGCCAAAAACATTCAGTACTTC.

The genes are TRBV4-2 and TRBJ2-3; D ambiguous. CDR1 and CDR2 from the germline V gene are LGHNA and YNFKEQ. Trimming removed 3 bases from V and 6 bases from J, with 10 bases in between. The CDR3 spans 13 residues. The CDR3 here is CASSQSWSDTQYF. CDR3 sequence (DNA): TGTGCCAGCAGCCAGAGCTGGTCCGATACGCAGTATTTT.

The gene calls are TRBV28 and TRBJ2-1, with 8 bases aligning to TRBD1. The CDR3 sequence is 15 residues long. In germline, CDR1 is MDHEN, CDR2 SYDVKM. Trimming cost V 9 bases and J 3 bases; bases outside gene matches: 10. CDR3 in amino acids: CASLIRTGSYNEQFF. The CDR3 DNA follows: TGTGCCAGTCTAATAAGGACAGGGAGCTACAATGAGCAGTTCTTC. Together with reference TRBV28 and TRBJ2-1, the CDR3 gives the full variable domain: DVKVTQSSRYLVKRTGEKVFLECVQDMDHENMFWYRQDPGLGLRLIYFSYDVKMKEKGDIPEGYSVSREKKERFSLILESASTNQTSMYLCASLIRTGSYNEQFFGPGTRLTVL.

V and J are TRBV6-1 and TRBJ1-4, with TRBD1 identical over 7 bases. Germline-derived CDR1 and CDR2 are MNHNS and SASEGT. This CDR3 has 16 amino acids. V lost 4 bases, J lost 6 bases, and 11 bases stayed unmatched. The CDR3 protein is CASSGIDRVVDEKLFF. The CDR3 DNA reads as TGTGCCAGCAGTGGGATCGACAGGGTCGTTGATGAAAAACTGTTTTTT.

This clone has just one count. V is TRBV18 and J is TRBJ1-1; no reliable D call. CDR1 and CDR2 from the germline V gene are KGHSH and LQKENI. Trimming removed 1 base from V and 5 bases from J, with 11 bases in between. The CDR3 is 14 residues long. CDR3 DNA sequence: TGTGCCAGCTCACCACGTTCGGGGATAACTGAAGCTTTCTTT. Translated: CASSPRSGITEAFF.

The chain couples TRBV29-1 to TRBJ2-7; 10 bases align to TRBD1. With V trimmed by 2 bases and J by 4 bases, 8 bases remained unmatched. The germline V gene encodes CDR1 SQVTM and CDR2 ANQGSEA. CDR3 size: 15 residues. The CDR3 coding sequence is TGCAGCGTTGAAACCCCGGGACAGGGGAGGTACGAGCAGTACTTC. This codes for CSVETPGQGRYEQYF.